The entry that follows covers one TCR beta chain sequence. The sample originates from a study of technical replicates of blood from a few donors. Data came from immunoSEQ multiplex PCR; TCRdb stores just in-frame clones and leaves some out. The sample has some 78,000 clones, 85% to 95% seen once. The CDR3 sequence is 15 residues long. The germline V gene encodes CDR1 SGDLS and CDR2 YYNGEE. Trimming took off 3 bases at V and 4 bases at J, with 16 bases between the two ends. This sequence joins TRBV9 and TRBJ1-2; D unresolved. The TCR was taken from a human donor in good health. The material sequenced was T cells isolated from PBMCs. The CDR3 loop reads CASSARFREGYGYTF. The CDR3 region has the DNA TGTGCCAGCAGCGCGCGATTTAGGGAGGGCTATGGCTACACCTTC.